Described below is a single TCR beta chain sequence and its context. The antigen remains unidentified. The repertoire was sequenced with immunoSEQ multiplex PCR; TCRdb's copy has only in-frame clones and lacks some. The sample carries 80,000 or so clones, roughly 85% recorded once. The CDR3 is made up of 15 amino acids. Trimming left V 5 bases short and J 0 bases short, with 14 bases between. Germline V gives CDR1 SGHVS, CDR2 FNYEAQ. This sample was included in a study of OX40 agonist ivuxolimab in advanced cancers. In the study overall: Each patient was given ivuxolimab into a vein every 2 weeks, at 0.01 to 10 mg/kg. Subjects had a mean age of around 60 years, with a range of roughly 20 to 79; more than 70% were male. Whole-study findings and limits: Among expanded peripheral T cells, antigen specificity went undetermined.

Specimen: CD4+ or CD8+ T cells sorted from blood, collected in a trial of the OX40 agonist ivuxolimab. V is TRBV7-6 and J is TRBJ2-7, with D unresolved. The clonotype originates from an adult with an advanced solid tumor such as melanoma, head and neck, liver or kidney cancer. CDR3 loop: CASSQGHSTSYEQYF. The CDR3 DNA reads as TGTGCCAGCAGCCAAGGGCACTCAACCTCCTACGAGCAGTACTTC.